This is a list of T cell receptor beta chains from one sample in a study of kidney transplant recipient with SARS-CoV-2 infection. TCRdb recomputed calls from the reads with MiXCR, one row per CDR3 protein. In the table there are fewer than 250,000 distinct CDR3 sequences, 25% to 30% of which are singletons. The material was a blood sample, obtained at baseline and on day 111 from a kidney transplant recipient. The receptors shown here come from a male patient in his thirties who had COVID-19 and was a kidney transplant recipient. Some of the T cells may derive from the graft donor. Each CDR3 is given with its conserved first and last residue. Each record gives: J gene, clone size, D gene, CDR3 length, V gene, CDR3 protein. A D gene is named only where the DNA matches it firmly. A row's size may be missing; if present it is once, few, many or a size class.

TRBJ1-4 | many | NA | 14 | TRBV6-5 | CATKTLDPNEKLFF
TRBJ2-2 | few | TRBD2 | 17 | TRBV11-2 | CASSLAFAGVDTGELFF
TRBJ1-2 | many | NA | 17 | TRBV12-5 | CASGVCSLQGKTYGYTF
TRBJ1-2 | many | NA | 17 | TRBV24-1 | CATSLVSSTRKTYGYTF
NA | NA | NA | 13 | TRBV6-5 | CANSYLGAEEQFF
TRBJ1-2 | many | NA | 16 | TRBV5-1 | CASTVRSVRKTYGYTF
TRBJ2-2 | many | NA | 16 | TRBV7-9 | CASSLRGRANTGELFF
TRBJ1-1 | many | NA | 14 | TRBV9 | CASSVARGGTEAFF
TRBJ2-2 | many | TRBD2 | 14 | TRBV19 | CASSITSGTGELFF
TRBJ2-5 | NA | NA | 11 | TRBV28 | CASSLSHEQCF
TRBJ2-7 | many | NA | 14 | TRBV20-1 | CSARNAQSSYEQYF
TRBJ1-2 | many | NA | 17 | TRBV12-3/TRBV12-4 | CASSEPFTAGKTYGYTF
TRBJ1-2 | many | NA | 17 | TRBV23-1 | CASSQSKLRRKTYGYTF
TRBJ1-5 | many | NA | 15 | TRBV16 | CASGPGSRSNQPQHF
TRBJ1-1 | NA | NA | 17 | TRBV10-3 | CAISDLKGVWENTEAFF
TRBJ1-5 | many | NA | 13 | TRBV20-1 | CSARLYSNQPQHF
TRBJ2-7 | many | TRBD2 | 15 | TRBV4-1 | CASSHPGLAKNEQYF
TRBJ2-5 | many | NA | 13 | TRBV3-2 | CASRRPYQETQYF
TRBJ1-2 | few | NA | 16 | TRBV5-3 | CARDSTVVRKTYGYTF
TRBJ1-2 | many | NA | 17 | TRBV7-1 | CASSLRTHEGKTYGYTF
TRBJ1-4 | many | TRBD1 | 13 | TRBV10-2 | CATTDRGWEKLFF
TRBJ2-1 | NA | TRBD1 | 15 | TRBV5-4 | CASSKGQGTWDEQFF
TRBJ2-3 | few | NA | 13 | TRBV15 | CATTGVSPDTQYF
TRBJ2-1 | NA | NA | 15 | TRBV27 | CASSLVGSSYNEQFF
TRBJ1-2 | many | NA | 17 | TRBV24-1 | CATSDPKTGGSNYGYTF
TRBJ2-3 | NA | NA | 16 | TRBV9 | CASSVDGGAGTDTQYF
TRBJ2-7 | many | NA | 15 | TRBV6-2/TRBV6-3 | CASSYFLANSYEQYF
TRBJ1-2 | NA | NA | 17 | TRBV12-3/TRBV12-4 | CASSDLTSFRKTYGYTF